Listed below are T cell receptor beta chains from one sample, sequenced in a study of shared clonotypes between healthy human individuals. The assay was immunoSEQ multiplex PCR, and TCRdb's table has in-frame clones only and misses some. The sample consists of about 520,000 clones, about 96% of them appearing once. The material sequenced was naive CD4+ T cells sorted from blood. All receptors come from a woman in her twenties or thirties in good health. Each CDR3 is given with its conserved first and last residue. D genes are given only for firm matches. Some rows mark clone size as missing; the rest say once, few, many or name a class of expanded clone.

j_call,clone_size,v_call,d_call,cdr3_aa,cdr3_nt
TRBJ2-3,NA,TRBV5-1,TRBD1,CASSTTTGGGVDTQYF,TGCGCCAGCAGCACAACGACAGGGGGCGGGGTAGATACGCAGTATTTT
TRBJ2-3,NA,TRBV29-1,NA,CSVASTSTDTQYF,TGCAGCGTTGCATCTACTAGCACAGATACGCAGTATTTT
TRBJ2-2,NA,TRBV2,TRBD1,CASGDRGLNTGELFF,TGTGCCAGCGGGGACAGGGGGCTAAACACCGGGGAGCTGTTTTTT
TRBJ2-3,NA,TRBV10-3,TRBD1,CAINPGQGTDTQYF,TGTGCCATCAATCCGGGACAGGGAACAGATACGCAGTATTTT
TRBJ2-1,NA,TRBV7-8,TRBD2,CASSTGTSSYNEQFF,TGTGCCAGCAGCACCGGGACTAGCTCCTACAATGAGCAGTTCTTC
TRBJ2-1,NA,TRBV2,NA,CASSEARGASGGSYNEQFF,TGTGCCAGCAGTGAAGCGAGGGGGGCTAGCGGAGGATCCTACAATGAGCAGTTCTTC
TRBJ2-7,NA,TRBV18,NA,CASSPATYEQYF,TGTGCCAGCTCACCAGCTACCTACGAGCAGTACTTC
TRBJ1-2,NA,TRBV19,NA,CASSPSSGESFYGYTF,TGTGCCAGTAGTCCCTCCAGTGGAGAGAGTTTCTATGGCTACACCTTC
TRBJ2-5,NA,TRBV7-4,NA,CASSGRVIQETQYF,TGTGCCAGCAGCGGTAGAGTAATACAAGAGACCCAGTACTTC
TRBJ2-7,NA,TRBV7-2,NA,CASSLAGELYLGQYF,TGTGCCAGCAGCTTAGCGGGAGAACTATATCTCGGGCAGTACTTC
TRBJ1-2,NA,TRBV30,NA,CAWILQGGHGYTF,TGTGCCTGGATCCTACAGGGAGGACATGGCTACACCTTC
TRBJ2-5,NA,TRBV6-1,TRBD2,CASSVLAGASETQYF,TGTGCCAGCAGTGTCCTAGCGGGGGCCTCAGAGACCCAGTACTTC
TRBJ2-7,NA,TRBV28,NA,CATSRASYEQYF,TGTGCCACTTCGAGGGCCTCCTACGAGCAGTACTTC
TRBJ2-5,NA,TRBV19,TRBD2,CASSRLAGGGYKETQYF,TGTGCCAGTAGTAGGCTAGCGGGAGGAGGATACAAGGAGACCCAGTACTTC
TRBJ2-3,NA,TRBV5-6,NA,CASIRRGGTDTQYF,TGTGCCAGCATAAGGAGGGGGGGCACAGATACGCAGTATTTT
TRBJ2-1,NA,TRBV18,NA,CASSPPSLFAYNEQFF,TGTGCCAGCTCACCGCCCTCCCTATTCGCCTACAATGAGCAGTTCTTC
TRBJ2-7,NA,TRBV7-9,TRBD1,CASSLSRQGTYEQYF,TGTGCCAGCAGCTTATCGAGACAGGGGACCTACGAGCAGTACTTC
TRBJ2-4,NA,TRBV4-1,NA,CASSQGTVIAKNIQYF,TGCGCCAGCAGCCAAGGGACGGTGATTGCCAAAAACATTCAGTACTTC
TRBJ1-5,NA,TRBV19,NA,CASSATGIRQPQHF,TGTGCCAGTAGTGCCACAGGGATCCGGCAGCCCCAGCATTTT
TRBJ2-7,NA,TRBV7-2,NA,CASSRSPSYEQYF,TGTGCCAGCAGCCGAAGTCCTAGCTACGAGCAGTACTTC
TRBJ2-2,NA,TRBV15,NA,CATSRDREFANTGELFF,TGTGCCACCAGCAGAGATCGGGAATTCGCGAACACCGGGGAGCTGTTTTTT
TRBJ1-3,NA,TRBV6-1,TRBD1,CASRPGQGGSNTIYF,TGTGCCAGCAGACCAGGACAGGGGGGTTCGAACACCATATATTTT
TRBJ1-1,NA,TRBV27,TRBD1,CASSLNRGPTEAFF,TGTGCCAGCAGTCTCAACAGGGGGCCCACTGAAGCTTTCTTT
TRBJ1-3,NA,TRBV6-5,NA,CASSYGAGSSGNTIYF,TGTGCCAGCAGTTACGGGGCCGGCAGCTCTGGAAACACCATATATTTT
TRBJ1-4,NA,TRBV19,NA,CASSSSTGGVTTNEKLFF,TGTGCCAGTAGTTCGTCCACCGGGGGCGTAACAACTAATGAAAAACTGTTTTTT
TRBJ1-2,NA,TRBV14,NA,CASSQGGSYGYTF,TGTGCCAGCAGCCAAGGAGGTAGCTATGGCTACACCTTC
TRBJ1-3,once,TRBV19,NA,CASRGELTSGNTIYF,TGTGCCAGTAGGGGGGAATTGACCTCTGGAAACACCATATATTTT
TRBJ1-5,NA,TRBV4-1,NA,CASSQDRDVQPQHF,TGCGCCAGCAGCCAAGACAGGGACGTTCAGCCCCAGCATTTT